The text below deals with one T cell receptor beta chain. The antigen is unknown. TCRdb keeps only in-frame clones here, not all; method: immunoSEQ multiplex PCR. The data hold some 50,000 clones, with approximately 84% observed a single time. V was shortened by 3 bases and J by 0 bases, with 2 bases between the two germline ends. The CDR3 is 12 amino acids. Germline CDR1 is SGHVS and CDR2 is FNYEAQ. These data are taken from a study of radiotherapy plus CTLA-4 blockade in lung cancer. The overall study: Disease control was achieved by over 25% of patients, and objective responses by 15% to 20%.

Study results and limitations: Radiotherapy with ipilimumab was followed by blood expansion of tumor-derived clones. The best predictor of response was reported to be early blood T cell clone dynamics, with interferon-beta.

The sequencing here drew on peripheral blood, taken from a patient treated with radiotherapy plus ipilimumab. The chain couples TRBV7-6 to TRBJ2-5; no clear D. The source is a human donor with non-small cell lung cancer whose response to radiotherapy plus ipilimumab could not be evaluated. CDR3 amino acids: CASSFNQETQYF. CDR3 nucleotide sequence: TGTGCCAGCAGCTTTAACCAAGAGACCCAGTACTTC. Full variable domain (outside the CDR3, taken from reference TRBV7-6 and TRBJ2-5): GAGVSQSPRYKVTKRGQDVALRCDPISGHVSLYWYRQALGQGPEFLTYFNYEAQQDKSGLPNDRFSAERPEGSISTLTIQRTEQRDSAMYRCASSFNQETQYFGPGTRLLVL.